This TCR beta chain was sequenced in a study of blood T cell repertoires in COVID-19. Clones were sequenced by immunoSEQ multiplex PCR, and TCRdb holds only the in-frame ones, with some missing. Among around 110,000 clones, approximately 82% were seen once, and the ten largest hold less than 9%. CDR3 length equals 13 residues. Per germline, CDR1 SSHAT and CDR2 FNYEAQ (reference sequence). Trimming took off 5 bases at V and 3 bases at J, with 10 bases between the two ends. The V call is TRBV7-7, the J call TRBJ1-1; D remains ambiguous. Material for sequencing was peripheral blood. This clonotype was obtained from a man aged 65 to 79 with active or convalescent COVID-19. The CDR3 DNA is TGTGCCAGCAGCAAAGAGAGATACACTGAAGCTTTCTTT. Translated: CASSKERYTEAFF.